The 10 T cell receptor beta chains below all came from one sample that was sequenced in a study of tumor-infiltrating lymphocytes in primary liver carcinoma. Germline DNA was also extracted, and blood RNA derived from unsorted whole blood. Total RNA amounting to 500 ng was the source from which TCR beta cDNA was made with a constant-region primer. Slightly modified ARM-PCR served as the procedure for the TCR beta libraries. These libraries came from three rounds of nested multiplex PCR. Amplification in the first two PCR rounds was performed using TRBV1-TRBV30 forward primers and a C-beta reverse primer for approximately 10 cycles each. TCRdb processed the multiplex PCR reads anew with MiXCR; each CDR3 protein has one entry. Counted here are roughly 180,000 distinct CDR3 sequences, about 60% occurring once; the ten biggest clones make up 72%. Sequencing input: peripheral blood. The receptors were gathered from a man between 35 and 55 years old with primary liver carcinoma and hepatitis B virus infection.

This clonotype was picked up a small number of times. The chain couples TRBV6-6 to TRBJ1-5; perhaps TRBD1 as D (6 bases). CDR3 length: 15 residues. Trimming took off 7 bases at V and 6 bases at J, with 19 bases between the two ends. CDR1 MNHNY and CDR2 SVGAGI come from the germline V gene (reference sequence). The CDR3 coding sequence is TGTGCCAGCACTCTACACGGGGGGCAAGGTCAGCCCCAGCATTTT. Protein product: CASTLHGGQGQPQHF.

The chain couples TRBV11-2 to TRBJ2-1; D gene ambiguous. Germline V gives CDR1 SGHAT, CDR2 FQNNGV. This CDR3 is 14 amino acids long. Trimming pared 4 bases from V and 5 bases from J, leaving 12 bases between. CDR3 DNA sequence: TGTGCCAGCAGCTCGCCTGCACCGCACAATGAGCAGTTCTTC. This translates into CASSSPAPHNEQFF. Full variable domain (rest looked up from reference TRBV11-2 and TRBJ2-1): EAGVAQSPRYKIIEKRQSVAFWCNPISGHATLYWYQQILGQGPKLLIQFQNNGVVDDSQLPKDRFSAERLKGVDSTLKIQPAKLEDSAVYLCASSSPAPHNEQFFGPGTRLTVL.

This sequence joins TRBV4-2 and TRBJ2-1, with D perhaps TRBD2 (6 bases). Germline V gene sequence: CDR1 LGHNA, CDR2 YNFKEQ. This CDR3 contains 18 residues. Trimming cost V 1 base and J 8 bases, with 24 bases left between them. Here the CDR3 reads CASSQVRDAPLPMYEQFF. In nucleotides, the CDR3 is TGTGCCAGCAGCCAAGTGCGGGACGCCCCTCTCCCGATGTATGAGCAGTTCTTC.

About this clonotype: At one of its ends the junction is not consistent with the germline gene, which may arise from a read error. The rearrangement joins TRBV5-5 to TRBJ2-1; the D gene is possibly TRBD1 (6 bases). Looked up from germline, CDR1 is SGHKS and CDR2 is YYEKEE (reference sequence). CDR3 length: 16 amino acids. CDR3: CACSSRGGRSYNEQFF. The DNA of the CDR3 is TGTGCCTGCAGCTCCAGGGGCGGTCGCTCCTACAATGAGCAGTTCTTC.

Turning to this clonotype: Lacking the conserved final phenylalanine or tryptophan, this CDR3 likely reflects a read error. The CDR3: CASSPDRLEQFL. The CDR3, as DNA: TGTGCCAGCAGTCCCGACAGGCTAGAGCAGTTCTTA. V usage is TRBV6-1 and J usage is TRBJ2-1; weak D call: TRBD1 (6 bases). The CDR3 has 12 amino acids. CDR1 and CDR2 (germline): MNHNS, SASEGT. V gave up 5 bases and J gave up 10 bases, with 12 bases separating them.

As regards this clonotype: Its ends do not fully match the called genes, so a read error is possible. V gene TRBV7-8 combines with J gene TRBJ2-5; D might be TRBD2 (5 bases). CDR1 SGHVS and CDR2 FQNEAQ come from the germline V gene. The CDR3 extends over 15 amino acids. The CDR3 DNA reads TGTGCCAGCAGTTTAGACGGCGCACAATGGGAGACCCATTACTTC. Protein sequence: CASSLDGAQWETHYF.

This rearrangement joins TRBV11-2 to TRBJ2-3; D is possibly TRBD1 (6 bases). The CDR3 length is 17 residues. Germline V gives CDR1 SGHAT, CDR2 FQNNGV. The germline V and J ends were trimmed by 5 bases and 7 bases, with 25 bases remaining between them. This chain's CDR3 is CASSPHFGRGDGNTQYF. The CDR3, as DNA: TGTGCCAGCAGCCCCCATTTCGGCAGGGGCGACGGAAATACGCAGTATTTT.

Of note for this clonotype: A read error may explain this, as a much larger clone is one base away. The gene calls are TRBV11-3 and TRBJ2-1; 10 nucleotides line up with TRBD2. The ends lost 4 bases at V and 10 bases at J; junction bases unmatched: 10. The CDR3 sequence is 15 residues long. Germline V CDR1 and CDR2: SGHNT, YENEEA. The CDR3 reads CASSSGPAGGGEQFF. CDR3 in DNA: TGTGCCAGCAGCTCGGGACCAGCGGGAGGGGGGGAGCAGTTCTTC. Filled out from reference TRBV11-3 and TRBJ2-1, the complete variable domain reads EAGVVQSPRYKIIEKKQPVAFWCNPISGHNTLYWYLQNLGQGPELLIRYENEEAVDDSQLPKDRFSAERLKGVDSTLKIQPAELGDSAVYLCASSSGPAGGGEQFFGPGTRLTVL.

In its sample, this clonotype was seen a few times. The chain employs TRBV6-5 and TRBJ2-7, with TRBD1 identical over 11 bases. The CDR3 loop spans 15 amino acids. Germline V lookup: CDR1 MNHEY, CDR2 SVGAGI. The V and J ends lost 7 bases and 7 bases, in that order; junction bases with no gene match: 12. The CDR3 reads CASMPSGTGGREQYF. CDR3 nucleotide sequence: TGTGCCAGCATGCCCTCCGGGACAGGGGGGAGAGAGCAGTACTTC.

On this clonotype itself: The junction differs from germline at one of its ends, possibly a read error. The chain joins TRBV11-2 to TRBJ2-1; D call uncertain. The CDR3 has 16 amino acids. Germline V lookup: CDR1 SGHAT, CDR2 FQNNGV. The CDR3 spells CASSLYIGVAMVEQFF. CDR3 bases: TGTGCTAGCAGCTTGTATATCGGAGTAGCCATGGTTGAGCAGTTCTTC.